Listed here are 13 T cell receptor beta chains from one sample, sequenced in a study of shared clonotypes between healthy human individuals. The method was immunoSEQ multiplex PCR; TCRdb's version includes in-frame clones alone and lacks a portion of them. This table holds some 2.3 million clones, 93% found once. Sequencing was performed on naive CD4+ T cells from PBMCs. Subset denoted: CD45RA+ positively selected. Every receptor here comes from a man aged 18 to 29 in good health. Some clones in this sample may be carry-over from other donors' samples.

CDR3 sequence (DNA): TGTGCCAGCAGTCCTCGCTACTCTGGTGAGCAGTACTTC. This encodes CASSPRYSGEQYF. The chain carries TRBV7-6 and TRBJ2-7, with unresolved D. Germline assignment: CDR1 SGHVS and CDR2 FNYEAQ. Trimming left V 6 bases short and J 7 bases short, with 16 bases between. The CDR3 spans 13 residues.

The chain has TRBV5-4 and TRBJ1-2, with D possibly TRBD1 on 5 matching bases. V gave up 2 bases and J gave up 2 bases, with 7 bases separating them. Germline assignment: CDR1 SGHNT and CDR2 YYREEE (reference sequence). The CDR3 totals 13 residues. CDR3 coding DNA: TGTGCCAGCAGCTTTGAGGGGAACTATGGCTACACCTTC. Translation: CASSFEGNYGYTF.

The chain has TRBV5-6 and TRBJ2-5, with D perhaps TRBD1 or TRBD2 (6 bases each). This CDR3 contains 13 residues. Germline-derived CDR1 and CDR2 are SGHDT and YYEEEE. Trimming stripped 4 bases from V and 1 base from J, with 8 bases between. The CDR3 here is CASSPGAQETQYF. CDR3 DNA sequence: TGTGCCAGCAGCCCGGGGGCCCAAGAGACCCAGTACTTC.

CDR3 sequence reads: CASRRDSAYEQYF. CDR3 bases: TGTGCCAGCAGACGGGACAGCGCCTACGAGCAGTACTTC. The rearrangement uses TRBV6-5 and TRBJ2-7; 7 bases fit TRBD1. This CDR3 comprises 13 residues. Trimming took 6 bases from V and 2 from J; bases not matched to a gene: 4. Germline values: CDR1 MNHEY, CDR2 SVGAGI.

V and J are TRBV4-3 and TRBJ2-1, with 9 bases aligning to TRBD2. The CDR3 is made up of 16 amino acids. CDR1 and CDR2 (germline): LGHNA, YSLEER. The trim removed 0 bases at V and 4 bases at J, leaving 4 bases unmatched. As DNA, the CDR3 is TGCGCCAGCAGCCAAGATCCGGGACTAGCTTACAATGAGCAGTTCTTC. Its protein product is CASSQDPGLAYNEQFF.

The genes are TRBV4-1 and TRBJ2-7; 10 bases agree with TRBD1. Germline lookup yields CDR1 MGHRA and CDR2 YSYEKL. Losses at the gene ends were 3 bases for V and 6 bases for J; bases not matched to a gene: 5. CDR3 length: 14 amino acids. The CDR3: CASSQEGQGGEQYF. As DNA, the CDR3 is TGCGCCAGCAGCCAGGAAGGACAGGGGGGCGAGCAGTACTTC.

The chain links TRBV28 to TRBJ1-2; D possibly corresponds to TRBD1 (5 bases). V gave up 7 bases and J gave up 0 bases, with 12 bases separating them. The CDR3 sequence is 14 residues long. Germline assignment: CDR1 MDHEN and CDR2 SYDVKM. CDR3 coding DNA: TGTGCCAGCACCATGGGGGGGGCTAACTATGGCTACACCTTC. It translates to CASTMGGANYGYTF.

The chain uses TRBV6-1 and TRBJ1-2; 7 bases align to TRBD1. After removal of 2 bases from V and 8 bases from J, the junction contained 14 bases not matched to a gene. CDR1 and CDR2 (germline): MNHNS, SASEGT. CDR3 length: 16 amino acids. The CDR3 is CASSEWVTGISRGYTF. Here the CDR3 DNA reads TGTGCCAGCAGTGAATGGGTGACAGGGATATCCCGCGGCTACACCTTC.

This sequence joins TRBV4-1 and TRBJ2-7; D is ambiguous. This CDR3 has 14 amino acids. Germline values: CDR1 MGHRA, CDR2 YSYEKL. V was pared by 3 bases and J by 6 bases, with 15 bases between. CDR3 in DNA: TGCGCCAGCAGCCAGGTCGTCGTCGGAAGCGAGCAGTACTTC. Amino acid sequence: CASSQVVVGSEQYF.

Comment on this clone: At the DNA level, this CDR3 is encoded by other sequences in the same sample as well. The chain couples TRBV6-5 to TRBJ2-7, with 11 bases fitting TRBD2. This CDR3 comprises 14 residues. Germline loops: CDR1 MNHEY, CDR2 SVGAGI. Trimming removed 6 bases from V and 1 base from J; junction bases left unmatched: 2. For the CDR3, the DNA is TGTGCCAGCAGCCGACTAGCGGGATCCTACGAGCAGTACTTC. Its translation is CASSRLAGSYEQYF.

This chain uses TRBV11-2 with TRBJ2-1; 7 positions match TRBD1. Germline loops: CDR1 SGHAT, CDR2 FQNNGV. V was clipped by 2 bases and J by 3 bases; unmatched bases: 10. The CDR3 is 17 amino acids. DNA for the CDR3: TGTGCCAGCAGCTTACGGATCGGCAGGGGGTTCTACAATGAGCAGTTCTTC. Translation: CASSLRIGRGFYNEQFF.

V gene TRBV4-1 combines with J gene TRBJ1-3; D is unclear. The germline V gene encodes CDR1 MGHRA and CDR2 YSYEKL. V lost 2 bases and J lost 4, with 9 bases in between. This CDR3 comprises 14 residues. This CDR3 reads CASSQPGSGNTIYF. The CDR3 DNA reads TGCGCCAGCAGCCAACCGGGTAGCGGAAACACCATATATTTT.

As DNA, the CDR3 is TGTGCCAGCAGTCTACCCCGACAGAATAACTATGGCTACACCTTC. Translated: CASSLPRQNNYGYTF. The chain has TRBV2 and TRBJ1-2, with a possible D match to TRBD1 (5 bases). This CDR3 is built from 15 residues. Germline CDR1 is SNHLY and CDR2 is FYNNEI. V lost 5 bases, J lost 1 base, and 14 bases lay in between.